A selection of T cell receptor beta chains follows, all from one sample in a study of cytomegalovirus exposure and HLA in healthy donors. The assay was immunoSEQ multiplex PCR, and TCRdb's table has in-frame clones only and misses some. Here the sample spans approximately 120,000 clones, roughly 82% being singletons. The sequencing input was PBMCs. These receptors were taken from a woman aged 60-75 years in good health and CMV-seropositive. Each CDR3 is given without its conserved first and last residue. Clone size is given for some rows only: seen once, a few or many times, or a class if the clone is expanded.

v_gene: TRBV5-5
abundance: .
j_gene: TRBJ2-7
CDR3aa: ASSLRPGQAVYEQY

v_gene: TRBV5-8
abundance: .
j_gene: TRBJ2-2
CDR3aa: ASSLFPSGGEAGELF

v_gene: TRBV5-1
abundance: .
j_gene: TRBJ2-3
CDR3aa: ASRILAGVLDTQY

v_gene: TRBV7-9
abundance: once
j_gene: TRBJ1-1
CDR3aa: ASSDRRAGGTEAF

v_gene: TRBV7-2
abundance: .
j_gene: TRBJ2-3
CDR3aa: ASSLNQPGTDTQY

v_gene: TRBV4-2
abundance: .
j_gene: TRBJ1-1
CDR3aa: ASSQDRSTEAF

v_gene: TRBV7-7
abundance: .
j_gene: TRBJ2-5
CDR3aa: ASSIQTGPGETQY

v_gene: TRBV4-3
abundance: .
j_gene: TRBJ2-7
CDR3aa: ASSQISFAGSTYEQY

v_gene: TRBV11-1
abundance: .
j_gene: TRBJ2-1
CDR3aa: ASSSLGSAYNEQF

v_gene: TRBV28
abundance: .
j_gene: TRBJ1-5
CDR3aa: ASSLMGQANQPQH